A single sample gave rise to the 24 T cell receptor beta chains below, sequenced in a study of beta chain features in type 1 diabetes. Points from the study as a whole: Among patients with Type 1 diabetes, TCRB CDR3s were moderately but significantly shorter in every one of the four CD4+ subsets.

Expressed TCRB transcripts were sequenced because the entire RNA isolate underwent reverse transcription. Profiled with immunoSEQ multiplex PCR; TCRdb holds only in-frame clones, not every one. The profile shows around 70,000 clones, approximately 47% of them singletons. Their cognate antigens are unknown. Sample: central memory CD4+ T cells from blood. The receptors derive from a man between 25 and 39 years old with type 1 diabetes.

A word on this clone: The same CDR3 is also encoded by other DNA sequences in this sample. This chain connects TRBV19 to TRBJ2-5; TRBD2 matches 11 bases. The J segment lost 5 bases and the V segment lost 2 bases, leaving 4 bases of the junction unmatched. This CDR3 is built from 15 residues. Germline V gives CDR1 LNHDA, CDR2 SQIVND (reference sequence). As DNA, the CDR3 is TGTGCCAGTAGTATAATGACTAGCGGGGTGGAGACCCAGTACTTC. Its protein product is CASSIMTSGVETQYF. Full variable domain (missing parts from reference TRBV19 and TRBJ2-5): DGGITQSPKYLFRKEGQNVTLSCEQNLNHDAMYWYRQDPGQGLRLIYYSQIVNDFQKGDIAEGYSVSREKKESFPLTVTSAQKNPTAFYLCASSIMTSGVETQYFGPGTRLLVL.

The chain joins TRBV2 to TRBJ2-5; tentative D call: TRBD2 (6 bases). Germline-derived CDR1 and CDR2 are SNHLY and FYNNEI. The CDR3 sequence is 14 residues long. V was pared by 4 bases and J by 5 bases, with 14 bases between. The CDR3, as DNA: TGTGCCAGCAGTGCCGAGGGAGGACGGGAGACCCAGTACTTC. The encoded protein is CASSAEGGRETQYF.

V and J are TRBV6-1 and TRBJ2-4; D might be TRBD1 (6 bases). The CDR3 spans 12 residues. The germline CDR1 and CDR2 sequences are MNHNS and SASEGT. V was shortened by 5 bases and J by 6 bases, with 8 bases between the two germline ends. CDR3 sequence: CASSKQGNIQYF. The CDR3 nucleotides read TGTGCCAGCAGTAAACAGGGAAACATTCAGTACTTC.

This clone was seen more than once but under ten times. The CDR3 reads CASSLAGAGANVLTF. The CDR3 DNA sequence: TGTGCCAGCAGCTTAGCGGGCGCTGGGGCCAACGTCCTGACTTTC. The chain is built from TRBV7-2 and TRBJ2-6, with no clear D. The CDR3 extends over 15 amino acids. Trimming cost V 0 bases and J 2 bases, with 5 bases left between them. Germline lookup yields CDR1 SGHTA and CDR2 FQGNSA.

The rearrangement links TRBV6-1 to TRBJ2-3; D is unresolved. The CDR3 sequence is 13 residues long. Germline lookup yields CDR1 MNHNS and CDR2 SASEGT. The V gene lost 3 bases and the J gene lost 6 bases, with 10 bases spanning the gap. CDR3 DNA sequence: TGTGCCAGCAGTGAGAACCCCGCGGATACGCAGTATTTT. Protein: CASSENPADTQYF.

The chain has TRBV5-1 and TRBJ1-1; weak D call: TRBD1 (6 bases). The CDR3 contains 14 residues. The V gene lost 4 bases and the J gene lost 3 bases, with 13 bases spanning the gap. Germline V lookup: CDR1 SGHRS, CDR2 YFSETQ. CDR3 sequence reads: CASSMGQRYTEAFF. The CDR3 nucleotides are TGCGCCAGCAGCATGGGACAAAGGTACACTGAAGCTTTCTTT.

This clone showed up just a few times. V usage is TRBV27 and J usage is TRBJ1-1; possibly TRBD1 for D (6 bases). The length of the CDR3 is 12 residues. CDR1 is MNHEY and CDR2 is SMNVEV in the germline V gene (reference sequence). V was cut by 5 bases and J by 11 bases, with 15 bases left in between. DNA for the CDR3: TGTGCCAGCAGTACACAGGACAGAAACGCTTTCTTT. Protein sequence: CASSTQDRNAFF.

The chain uses TRBV19 and TRBJ2-4; 9 bases are a match to TRBD1. This CDR3 region has 15 residues. V gave up 6 bases and J gave up 13 bases; unmatched junction bases: 16. Germline CDR1 reads LNHDA; CDR2 reads SQIVND (reference sequence). The CDR3 nucleotides are TGTGCCAGTAGACCGCCCAACCGGTACGGGACAGGGCAGTACTTC. It encodes CASRPPNRYGTGQYF.

This clone was recorded once. The CDR3 reads CASSQVQGSYEQYF. CDR3 nucleotide sequence: TGTGCCAGCAGCCAGGTCCAAGGATCCTACGAGCAGTACTTC. The chain employs TRBV7-6 and TRBJ2-7, with D unresolved. The CDR3 extends over 14 amino acids. Germline CDR1 SGHVS, CDR2 FNYEAQ. The V end lost 5 bases, the J end lost 1 base, and 12 bases lay between the germline ends.

This CDR3 reads CASSKGQGASRSHEQYF. CDR3 DNA: TGTGCCAGCAGCAAAGGACAGGGGGCGTCAAGATCCCACGAGCAGTACTTC. V gene TRBV21-1 combines with J gene TRBJ2-7; the D call TRBD1 from the table was never checked on the DNA. TRBV21-1 is labeled a pseudogene. The length of the CDR3 is 17 residues.

The chain couples TRBV11-3 to TRBJ1-2; perhaps TRBD1 as D (6 bases). V was shortened by 5 bases and J by 6 bases, with 13 bases between the two germline ends. Germline V gives CDR1 SGHNT, CDR2 YENEEA. The CDR3 totals 13 residues. In DNA form, the CDR3 reads TGTGCCAGCAGCCACTCTGGGGGCCATGGCTACACCTTC. Protein sequence: CASSHSGGHGYTF.

Of note for this clone: The same CDR3 can be traced to other DNA sequences in this sample. V and J are TRBV2 and TRBJ2-3; TRBD1 agrees at 8 bases. There are 15 residues in the CDR3. Germline V gene lookup returns CDR1 SNHLY and CDR2 FYNNEI. Trimming at V came to 5 bases and at J to 0 bases, leaving 4 bases not matched to a gene. CDR3 sequence reads: CASSRQGPSTDTQYF. The CDR3 DNA is TGTGCCAGCAGTCGACAGGGGCCTAGCACAGATACGCAGTATTTT.

The CDR3 sequence: CASSSRQAGYGYTF. CDR3 nucleotide sequence: TGCGCCAGCAGCTCACGACAGGCGGGCTATGGCTACACCTTC. The chain uses TRBV5-1 and TRBJ1-2, with TRBD1 as a possible D gene (6 bases). The CDR3 loop spans 14 amino acids. CDR1 and CDR2 from the germline V gene are SGHRS and YFSETQ. V gave up 3 bases and J gave up 4 bases, with 13 bases separating them.

The chain joins TRBV2 to TRBJ1-5, with D possibly being TRBD1 (6 bases). The V and J ends lost 7 bases and 0 bases respectively, with 19 bases between them. CDR1 and CDR2 (germline): SNHLY, FYNNEI. The CDR3 runs to 17 residues. The chain's CDR3 is CASTPVGGANSNQPQHF. The CDR3 DNA reads TGTGCCAGCACCCCAGTGGGGGGGGCGAATAGCAATCAGCCCCAGCATTTT.

The V gene is TRBV11-1, the J gene TRBJ2-5; TRBD1 matches 11 bases. The J segment lost 5 bases and the V segment lost 3 bases, leaving 11 bases of the junction unmatched. CDR1 is SGHAT, CDR2 FQDESV, per germline (reference sequence). CDR3 size: 17 residues. CDR3 residues: CASSFAHGQGARETQYF. In DNA, the CDR3 is TGTGCCAGCAGCTTCGCCCATGGACAGGGGGCGCGGGAGACCCAGTACTTC. Drawing the rest from reference TRBV11-1 and TRBJ2-5, the complete variable domain is EAEVAQSPRYKITEKSQAVAFWCDPISGHATLYWYRQILGQGPELLVQFQDESVVDDSQLPKDRFSAERLKGVDSTLKIQPAELGDSAMYLCASSFAHGQGARETQYFGPGTRLLVL.

Only a few counts were recorded for this clone. V gene TRBV30 combines with J gene TRBJ2-7, with D unresolved. CDR1 and CDR2 (germline): GTSNPN, SVGIG (reference sequence). Trimming left V 1 base short and J 3 bases short, with 4 bases between. The CDR3 is 11 amino acids. CDR3 residues: CAWSGSYEQYF. The CDR3 DNA reads as TGTGCCTGGAGTGGCAGCTACGAGCAGTACTTC.

This clone was recorded a few times. V and J are TRBV27 and TRBJ1-5; D perhaps matches TRBD1 (5 bases). The V end lost 1 base, the J end lost 0 bases, and 13 bases lay between the germline ends. Germline V gene lookup returns CDR1 MNHEY and CDR2 SMNVEV (reference sequence). This CDR3 has 17 amino acids. The CDR3 sequence: CASSLWGRGNSNQPQHF. In nucleotides, the CDR3 is TGTGCCAGCAGTTTATGGGGCCGGGGGAATAGCAATCAGCCCCAGCATTTT.

The chain joins TRBV4-1 to TRBJ1-1; D is unclear. Trimming took 4 bases from V and 1 from J, leaving 13 bases between them. This CDR3 comprises 15 residues. Germline-derived CDR1 and CDR2 are MGHRA and YSYEKL. The DNA of the CDR3 is TGCGCCAGCAGCCTAAATCAGGCCTCGAACACTGAAGCTTTCTTT. Its translation: CASSLNQASNTEAFF.

V and J are TRBV11-3 and TRBJ2-1; weak D call: TRBD2 (6 bases). V lost 5 bases to trimming and J lost 8 bases, with 16 bases between them. The CDR3 contains 14 residues. CDR1 and CDR2 (germline): SGHNT, YENEEA. CDR3 in DNA: TGTGCCAGCAGCCCCAGGCCCCCGGGAGATGAGCAGTTCTTC. Translated: CASSPRPPGDEQFF.

The chain employs TRBV5-1 and TRBJ2-6, with D tentatively TRBD1 (5 bases). From germline, CDR1 is SGHRS and CDR2 YFSETQ. Trimming took off 4 bases at V and 2 bases at J, with 7 bases between the two ends. The CDR3 sequence is 14 residues long. CDR3 in amino acids: CASSQTAGANVLTF. CDR3 DNA: TGCGCCAGCAGCCAGACAGCTGGGGCCAACGTCCTGACTTTC. Drawing the rest from reference TRBV5-1 and TRBJ2-6, the complete variable domain is KAGVTQTPRYLIKTRGQQVTLSCSPISGHRSVSWYQQTPGQGLQFLFEYFSETQRNKGNFPGRFSGRQFSNSRSEMNVSTLELGDSALYLCASSQTAGANVLTFGAGSRLTVL.

This chain links TRBV5-4 with TRBJ2-1; 8 bases map to TRBD2. The CDR3 contains 15 residues. The germline V gene has CDR1 SGHNT and CDR2 YYREEE (reference sequence). V lost 2 bases and J lost 2; bases outside the gene matches: 3. The CDR3 DNA reads as TGTGCCAGCAGCTTACCGGGGGGGCCCTACAATGAGCAGTTCTTC. It specifies CASSLPGGPYNEQFF.

The chain has TRBV7-2 and TRBJ2-5; TRBD1 matches at 11 bases. Germline CDR1 SGHTA, CDR2 FQGNSA. There are 17 residues in the CDR3. Losses at the gene ends were 1 base for V and 5 bases for J; bases not matched to a gene: 9. The CDR3 DNA reads TGTGCCAGCAGCTTAGGTCTCCGGACAGGGGGCGAGGAGACCCAGTACTTC. This codes for CASSLGLRTGGEETQYF.

V usage is TRBV5-1 and J usage is TRBJ2-3; D possibly corresponds to TRBD1 (6 bases). The CDR3 length is 14 residues. In germline, CDR1 is SGHRS, CDR2 YFSETQ. Trimming removed 6 bases at V and 6 bases at J, with 17 bases between. CDR3 nucleotides: TGCGCCAGCAAGGTAGCACAGGGTGTGGATACGCAGTATTTT. Amino acids: CASKVAQGVDTQYF.

V and J are TRBV29-1 and TRBJ2-7; 11 nucleotides agree with TRBD1. Germline loops: CDR1 SQVTM, CDR2 ANQGSEA. This CDR3 contains 13 residues. With 6 bases clipped from V and 3 bases from J, the junction kept 4 bases outside the gene matches. CDR3 sequence: CSVTGTGGYEQYF. The CDR3 bases are TGCAGCGTGACCGGGACAGGGGGCTACGAGCAGTACTTC.